These 12 T cell receptor beta chains originate from one sample sequenced in a study of T cell responses to AZD1222 COVID-19 vaccine. Assay: immunoSEQ multiplex PCR; the TCRdb copy retains only in-frame clones and omits some. The table lists around 250,000 clones, more than 80% of them singletons. Sequenced here: peripheral blood, sampled on day 0 of AZD1222 vaccination. The receptors shown here come from an adult in good health.

V usage is TRBV6-5 and J usage is TRBJ1-1, with D unresolved. From germline, CDR1 is MNHEY and CDR2 SVGAGI. The V and J ends lost 2 bases and 1 base respectively, with 11 bases between them. The CDR3 totals 15 residues. Here the CDR3 reads CASSYGIRENTEAFF. Here the CDR3 DNA reads TGTGCCAGCAGTTACGGCATTAGGGAGAACACTGAAGCTTTCTTT.

This clone was seen once. J is TRBJ1-5 and V is TRBV28, with D possibly matching TRBD1 (5 bases). Deletions cut 3 bases from V and 1 base from J, with 16 bases between. This CDR3 region has 17 residues. Germline V gives CDR1 MDHEN, CDR2 SYDVKM. In DNA, the CDR3 is TGTGCCAGCAGTTTCGGGGGGGGAGGTTGGAGCAATCAGCCCCAGCATTTT. Translation: CASSFGGGGWSNQPQHF.

The genes are TRBV9 and TRBJ2-3; TRBD1 matches at 8 bases. V gave up 2 bases and J gave up 4 bases; unmatched junction bases: 6. CDR3 length: 15 residues. The germline CDR1 and CDR2 sequences are SGDLS and YYNGEE. DNA of the CDR3: TGTGCCAGCAGCGTCCAGGGGGCGGGCGCAGATACGCAGTATTTT. It specifies CASSVQGAGADTQYF.

The chain joins TRBV28 to TRBJ2-3, with unresolved D. Per germline, CDR1 MDHEN and CDR2 SYDVKM. The CDR3 consists of 12 residues. Trimming removed 4 bases from V and 4 bases from J, with 6 bases in between. CDR3 nucleotides: TGTGCCAGCAGTTCTCTCTCAGATACGCAGTATTTT. The encoded protein is CASSSLSDTQYF.

This rearrangement joins TRBV6-1 to TRBJ1-2, with D hard to call. From germline, CDR1 is MNHNS and CDR2 SASEGT. CDR3 size: 13 residues. Trimming took 1 base from V and 6 from J, leaving 9 bases between them. DNA of the CDR3: TGTGCCAGCAGTGAAGTATACAAGAATGGCTACACCTTC. Translation: CASSEVYKNGYTF.

The gene calls are TRBV10-3 and TRBJ1-5; D is unresolved. The CDR3 is made up of 14 amino acids. Trimming stripped 5 bases from V and 0 bases from J, with 8 bases between. Germline V lookup: CDR1 ENHRY, CDR2 SYGVKD. The CDR3 sequence is CAISTVNSNQPQHF. CDR3 nucleotides: TGTGCCATCAGTACGGTGAATAGCAATCAGCCCCAGCATTTT.

The rearrangement joins TRBV5-1 to TRBJ2-2; 9 bases fit TRBD1. V shed 2 bases, J shed 6 bases, and the junction held 17 bases outside the gene matches. The CDR3 is 19 residues long. CDR1 and CDR2 from the germline V gene are SGHRS and YFSETQ. The CDR3 coding sequence is TGCGCCAGCAGCTTTAGGCCACCTGCAGGACAGGGGCTGTCCGGGGAGCTGTTTTTT. Protein sequence: CASSFRPPAGQGLSGELFF.

V gene TRBV5-1 combines with J gene TRBJ2-1; weak D call: TRBD1 (5 bases). Germline CDR1 SGHRS, CDR2 YFSETQ. The CDR3 consists of 16 residues. The ends were cut back, 4 bases at V and 0 bases at J, with 14 bases in the middle. The CDR3 region has the DNA TGCGCCAGCAGCCCGGACCCGCAGGGCTCCTACAATGAGCAGTTCTTC. It specifies CASSPDPQGSYNEQFF.

The chain employs TRBV5-1 and TRBJ2-1; D perhaps matches TRBD2 (5 bases). Trimming took 0 bases from V and 0 from J, leaving 10 bases between them. CDR1 SGHRS and CDR2 YFSETQ come from the germline V gene. The CDR3 spans 16 residues. The CDR3 loop is CASSLALASSYNEQFF. The CDR3 region has the DNA TGCGCCAGCAGCTTGGCCCTAGCAAGCTCCTACAATGAGCAGTTCTTC.

The chain uses TRBV28 and TRBJ1-6; 7 positions match TRBD1. Germline V lookup: CDR1 MDHEN, CDR2 SYDVKM. The CDR3 has 15 amino acids. V was clipped by 6 bases and J by 2 bases; unmatched bases: 4. The CDR3 DNA reads as TGTGCCAGCAGCAAACAGGGGACCTATAATTCACCCCTCCACTTT. The encoded protein is CASSKQGTYNSPLHF.

This clone has just one count. V and J are TRBV27 and TRBJ2-7; the match to TRBD1 covers 8 bases. CDR3 length: 14 amino acids. The ends lost 5 bases at V and 7 bases at J; junction bases unmatched: 10. Germline values: CDR1 MNHEY, CDR2 SMNVEV (reference sequence). The CDR3 sequence: CASSTGTGFGEQYF. In nucleotides, the CDR3 is TGTGCCAGCAGTACCGGGACAGGCTTTGGTGAGCAGTACTTC.

The genes are TRBV24-1 and TRBJ2-5; the D is unclear. Germline V gene sequence: CDR1 KGHDR, CDR2 SFDVKD. The CDR3 is 11 amino acids. The V and J ends lost 2 bases and 6 bases respectively, with 3 bases between them. Here the CDR3 reads CATSDSQTQYF. As DNA, the CDR3 is TGTGCCACCAGTGATTCTCAGACCCAGTACTTC.